The next 21 T cell receptor beta chains were all read from a single sample in a study of blood T cells in healthy people across ages. A second PCR, run for 7 to 11 cycles, used a sample-barcoded 5' primer plus a J-beta primer mix. Each CDR3 protein gets one entry after TCRdb re-called the 5' RACE reads with MiXCR. Found here are approximately 800,000 distinct CDR3 sequences, 35% to 60% of them singletons; the top ten hold 18%. The specimen was blood. The receptors shown here come from an older man in good health.

The chain uses TRBV7-2 and TRBJ1-1, with TRBD1 matching 7 bases. Looked up from germline, CDR1 is SGHTA and CDR2 is FQGNSA. CDR3 length equals 15 residues. Trimming took 4 bases from V and 0 from J; bases not matched to a gene: 5. CDR3 bases: TGTGCCAGCAGCTCGCAGACAGGGTTGAACACTGAAGCTTTCTTT. Protein sequence: CASSSQTGLNTEAFF.

The chain combines TRBV20-1 with TRBJ2-3, with a tentative D call TRBD1 (5 bases). V lost 5 bases, J lost 4 bases, and 16 bases lay in between. This CDR3 is built from 14 residues. The germline V gene encodes CDR1 DFQATT and CDR2 SNEGSKA (reference sequence). CDR3 sequence: CSAGQRASADTQYF. In nucleotides, the CDR3 is TGCAGTGCTGGACAACGAGCTTCAGCAGATACGCAGTATTTT.

This chain links TRBV25-1 with TRBJ2-3, with D possibly TRBD1 on 5 matching bases. This CDR3 spans 16 amino acids. Germline CDR1 reads MGHDK; CDR2 reads SYGVNS. Between the trimmed V and J ends, which lost 4 bases and 0 bases, there was a span of 14 bases. CDR3: CASSGVDSASTDTQYF. In DNA form, the CDR3 reads TGTGCCAGCAGTGGAGTCGACAGCGCAAGCACAGATACGCAGTATTTT.

This clonotype was seen a few times. The genes are TRBV4-2 and TRBJ2-7, with D perhaps being TRBD1 or TRBD2 (7 bases each). The length of the CDR3 is 14 residues. Germline V gene sequence: CDR1 LGHNA, CDR2 YNFKEQ. Trimming shortened V by 4 bases and J by 4 bases, and 14 bases separated the two germline ends. The CDR3 sequence: CASSRQGGVYEQYF. CDR3 nucleotide sequence: TGTGCCAGCAGCCGACAGGGAGGGGTTTACGAGCAGTACTTC.

This clonotype was seen ten or more times. The chain recombines TRBV7-2 with TRBJ2-1, with TRBD2 matching 7 bases. The CDR3 loop spans 15 amino acids. Germline values: CDR1 SGHTA, CDR2 FQGNSA. V gave up 7 bases and J gave up 4 bases; unmatched junction bases: 10. CDR3 sequence (DNA): TGTGCCAGCAACCCTCTGCGGACTAGTTACAATGAGCAGTTCTTC. This gives the protein CASNPLRTSYNEQFF.

The genes are TRBV20-1 and TRBJ2-3, with 8 bases fitting TRBD1. CDR3 length equals 14 residues. Trimming at V came to 7 bases and at J to 8 bases, leaving 14 bases not matched to a gene. Germline V gene data show CDR1 as DFQATT and CDR2 as SNEGSKA (reference sequence). CDR3 loop: CSGIGGGQGRTQYF. The CDR3 DNA is TGCAGTGGCATCGGTGGCGGACAGGGTCGTACGCAGTATTTT.

This clonotype was counted only a few times. The V and J genes are TRBV28 and TRBJ2-1; D unresolved. CDR3 length equals 15 residues. Germline lookup yields CDR1 MDHEN and CDR2 SYDVKM. V lost 5 bases to trimming and J lost 7 bases, with 18 bases between them. In DNA form, the CDR3 reads TGTGCCAGCAGTCCCCCCGGGCTAGTTAAGAATGAGCAGTTCTTC. Encoded protein: CASSPPGLVKNEQFF. The full variable domain, in which reference TRBV28 and TRBJ2-1 provide the parts outside the CDR3, is DVKVTQSSRYLVKRTGEKVFLECVQDMDHENMFWYRQDPGLGLRLIYFSYDVKMKEKGDIPEGYSVSREKKERFSLILESASTNQTSMYLCASSPPGLVKNEQFFGPGTRLTVL.

This clonotype appeared once. The rearrangement uses TRBV20-1 and TRBJ2-7; 8 nucleotides agree with TRBD2. In germline, CDR1 is DFQATT, CDR2 SNEGSKA (reference sequence). The CDR3 has 15 amino acids. With 3 bases clipped from V and 7 bases from J, the junction kept 14 bases outside the gene matches. CDR3 DNA: TGCAGTGCTAGTGATAGCGGGGTCCCCAGTAATGAGCAGTACTTC. Its translation: CSASDSGVPSNEQYF.

This clonotype was seen a handful of times. The V call is TRBV29-1, the J call TRBJ2-5, with D possibly called TRBD1 or TRBD2 (5 bases each). V was shortened by 4 bases and J by 5 bases, with 32 bases between the two germline ends. The CDR3 sequence is 19 residues long. Germline V gene lookup returns CDR1 SQVTM and CDR2 ANQGSEA. The CDR3 DNA reads as TGCAGCGTTGGAGCTGGCCTACCTTCCCCGGGACGCCTCTGGGAGACCCAGTACTTC. Protein product: CSVGAGLPSPGRLWETQYF.

The chain uses TRBV28 and TRBJ1-2, with D unresolved. V shed 5 bases and J shed 5 bases, with 12 bases lying between them. CDR3 size: 13 residues. CDR1 is MDHEN, CDR2 SYDVKM, per germline. The CDR3 loop reads CASSATSVYGYTF. The DNA of the CDR3 is TGTGCCAGCAGTGCTACCTCGGTATATGGCTACACCTTC.

This clonotype was seen ten or more times. The chain combines TRBV30 with TRBJ2-7; D unclear. Germline V gene lookup returns CDR1 GTSNPN and CDR2 SVGIG (reference sequence). The V end lost 2 bases, the J end lost 6 bases, and 11 bases lay between the germline ends. The CDR3 loop spans 12 amino acids. The CDR3 spells CAWSTALGEQYF. DNA for the CDR3: TGTGCCTGGAGTACGGCCCTCGGCGAGCAGTACTTC.

This chain uses TRBV7-3 with TRBJ2-5; TRBD2 matches at 7 bases. The V gene end was trimmed by 5 bases and the J gene end by 4 bases; junction bases not matched to a gene: 10. Looked up from germline, CDR1 is SGHTA and CDR2 is FQGTGA. The CDR3 extends over 15 amino acids. The CDR3 region is CASSLMAGVGETQYF. CDR3 nucleotides: TGTGCCAGCAGCCTCATGGCGGGAGTAGGAGAGACCCAGTACTTC.

V gene TRBV6-2 or TRBV6-3 combines with J gene TRBJ2-5; D assignment may be TRBD1 or TRBD2 (5 bases each). Trimming took off 10 bases at V and 5 bases at J, with 26 bases between the two ends. CDR3 length: 16 residues. Germline loops: CDR1 MNHEY, CDR2 SVGEGT. The CDR3 spells CANSWTRRPTVETQYF. The CDR3 nucleotides are TGTGCCAACAGCTGGACAAGGAGGCCGACCGTGGAGACCCAGTACTTC.

The rearrangement links TRBV29-1 to TRBJ2-4; D is ambiguous. The DNA end favors TRBJ2-7, so the J call may be wrong. The CDR3 runs 11 residues. Germline lookup yields CDR1 SQVTM and CDR2 ANQGSEA. CDR3 amino acids: CSAASTYEQYF. CDR3 coding DNA: TGCAGCGCGGCTAGTACCTACGAGCAGTACTTC.

J is TRBJ1-6 and V is TRBV20-1, with TRBD1 matching over 11 bases. Losses at the gene ends were 1 base for V and 3 bases for J; bases not matched to a gene: 2. Germline lookup yields CDR1 DFQATT and CDR2 SNEGSKA (reference sequence). The CDR3 loop spans 16 amino acids. CDR3: CSARAGQGVYNSPLHF. The DNA of the CDR3 is TGCAGTGCTAGAGCGGGACAGGGGGTCTATAATTCACCCCTCCACTTT.

The sample holds many counts of this clonotype. The chain couples TRBV12-3 or TRBV12-4 to TRBJ2-2; D perhaps matches TRBD2 (6 bases). CDR3 length: 13 amino acids. Trimming took 6 bases from V and 6 from J, leaving 11 bases between them. For the CDR3, the DNA is TGTGCCAGCAGAAAAAGGGAGGCCGGGGAGCTGTTTTTT. Residues: CASRKREAGELFF.

Notes on this clonotype: Its ends do not fully match the called genes, so a read error is possible. The rearrangement uses TRBV15 and TRBJ1-2, with 7 bases identical to TRBD1. Germline assignment: CDR1 LNHNV and CDR2 YYDKDF (reference sequence). The CDR3 is made up of 16 amino acids. CDR3 residues: CATSRAQGQENYDYTF. CDR3 in DNA: TGTGCCACCAGCAGAGCCCAAGGACAGGAGAACTATGACTACACCTTC.

V gene TRBV12-3 or TRBV12-4 combines with J gene TRBJ2-3, with D possibly TRBD2 on 6 matching bases. The CDR3 is made up of 15 amino acids. V shed 2 bases and J shed 7 bases, with 16 bases lying between them. In DNA form, the CDR3 reads TGTGCCAGCAGTTTATACCGGGAGTCGTTAAATACGCAGTATTTT. As protein: CASSLYRESLNTQYF.

With regard to this clonotype: A single base separates this from a much larger clone, so it may be a read error. This chain connects TRBV2 to TRBJ2-1; 13 bases line up with TRBD2. The CDR3 totals 13 residues. In germline, CDR1 is SNHLY, CDR2 FYNNEI. Trimming cost V 11 bases and J 8 bases; bases outside gene matches: 6. CDR3 sequence: CACGLAGVDEQFF. In DNA, the CDR3 is TGTGCCTGCGGACTAGCGGGAGTGGATGAGCAGTTCTTC.

In its sample, this clonotype was seen once. The chain has TRBV28 and TRBJ2-7; 7 positions match TRBD1. Germline V gives CDR1 MDHEN, CDR2 SYDVKM. J lost 7 bases, V lost 7 bases, and 13 bases had no gene match. The CDR3 has 14 residues. CDR3 bases: TGTGCCAGCACCCCGACAGGGTTACAGCTGGAGCAGTACTTC. The encoded protein is CASTPTGLQLEQYF.

This clonotype has more than one count but fewer than ten. J is TRBJ2-1 and V is TRBV20-1; TRBD2 might be the D (5 bases). This CDR3 has 16 amino acids. V lost 4 bases and J 6 bases, leaving 22 bases between the germline ends. Germline V gives CDR1 DFQATT, CDR2 SNEGSKA (reference sequence). CDR3 nucleotides: TGCAGTGCTACTTCTGGACTTTTACGCCGGCGCAATGAGCAGTTCTTC. This gives the protein CSATSGLLRRRNEQFF.